The entry that follows covers one TCR beta chain sequence. The antigen is unknown. This entry belongs to a study of cytomegalovirus exposure and HLA in healthy donors. Notes on the study in general: The authors confirmed in vitro that a few CMV-associated chains were specific for CMV antigens. V segments that were indistinguishable, TRBV6-2 and TRBV6-3 among them, were omitted from analysis. Information on immune exposure was restricted to one variable (CMV serostatus).

The CDR3 runs 16 residues. CDR1 and CDR2 from the germline V gene are MDHEN and SYDVKM. After removal of 5 bases from V and 1 base from J, the junction contained 7 bases not matched to a gene. Vbeta (60) and Jbeta (13) primers were used in the PCR. Clones were read by immunoSEQ multiplex PCR, and TCRdb kept only the in-frame ones, dropping some. There are around 140,000 clones in the sample; roughly 66% occur only once, and 5.5% to 7% lies in the top ten. The genes are TRBV28 and TRBJ2-3, with TRBD1 identical over 9 bases. The clonotype originates from an older woman in good health and CMV-seronegative. The sample consisted of PBMCs. Here the CDR3 DNA reads TGTGCCAGCAGTGTATCCCGGACAGGGGGCACAGATACGCAGTATTTT. This encodes CASSVSRTGGTDTQYF.